The T cell receptor beta chain under discussion was sequenced for a study of T cell responses to AZD1222 COVID-19 vaccine. Libraries were prepared by immunoSEQ multiplex PCR; TCRdb keeps only in-frame clonotypes and omits some of them. The repertoire includes about 140,000 clones, roughly 84% of them detected once, and approximately 4% sits in the top ten. This clonotype was sampled from an adult in good health. Sequenced here: peripheral blood, sampled on day 0 of AZD1222 vaccination.

The CDR3 sequence: CASSPGGPGDTQYF. The CDR3 region has the DNA TGTGCCAGCAGCCCAGGTGGGCCGGGAGATACGCAGTATTTT. The chain combines TRBV11-3 with TRBJ2-3; D gene ambiguous. CDR3 length: 14 amino acids. Germline values: CDR1 SGHNT, CDR2 YENEEA. V was pared by 5 bases and J by 5 bases, with 14 bases between.